Given below is one TCR beta chain in context. This receptor's antigen is unknown. Per-nucleotide qualities are absent, and no much larger clonotype sits a single base away. This record comes from a study of PD-L1 blockade in urothelial cancer (dated by TCRdb to 2016 to 2017). Looking at the study overall: Every patient began therapy around 2014 and was given atezolizumab 1,200 mg intravenously every 3 weeks. About 90% of the roughly 29 patients were identified as males with urothelial cancer of bladder origin, and a prior smoking history was reported by 18 of 29 patients. An ECOG performance status of 0 or 1 was recorded for the patients, and 0 to 3 prior chemotherapy regimens had been received by the patients. Blood samples were analyzed at two time points: 3 weeks after treatment start (second dose) and 6 weeks after treatment start. Blood samples yielded a median of roughly 150,000 T cells and around 80,000 unique TCRs, with median clonality roughly 0.085. The study was an exploratory multi-omic analysis of somatic, immune and clinical correlates of response to PD-L1 blockade with atezolizumab in urothelial cancer. Pretreatment tumor samples and matched peripheral blood, collected serially before and after atezolizumab treatment, underwent TCR sequencing. Durable clinical benefit was defined as a progression-free survival longer than 6 months, and TCR features were additionally tested against progression-free survival and overall survival. In the same patients, pretreatment tumors underwent whole exome sequencing and RNA sequencing in addition to TCR sequencing. Durable clinical benefit was achieved by nine patients but not by the remaining 20. Some 30 patients had pretreatment blood TCR-seq, about 25 had at least one posttreatment blood collection, and about 25 had tumor TCR-seq. Findings and caveats that apply to the study as a whole: Small sample size (n of about 30) and many exploratory analyses mean the results are intended to be hypothesis-generating. Greater expansion of tumor-associated TCR clones in peripheral blood 3 weeks after the start of treatment was observed in patients with durable benefit (n of about 20, p = 0.022). A pretreatment peripheral blood TCR clonality below the median was linked to improved progression-free and overall survival.

Synthetic TCR analog templates were spiked into each PCR to estimate absolute template abundance from read counts. TCRbeta CDR3 regions were amplified from genomic DNA with bias-controlled V and J gene primers using the immunoSEQ assay. Sequencing of rearranged TCRbeta segments was performed at approximately 20X coverage. The original methods were these. Clustering was used to correct sequencing errors, and CDR3s were annotated against IMGT to assign V, D and J genes. Downstream analyses used only productive TCRbeta rearrangements, leaving out any out-of-frame or stop-codon sequences. To compute clonality, Shannon entropy was normalized by the log of the number of unique productive sequences and then subtracted from one. Clones differing between time points or between blood and tumor were identified by Fisher's exact test with Benjamini-Hochberg correction at adjusted p below 0.01. The table comes from immuneACCESS by way of TCRdb, which keeps in-frame sequences with V and J called. Part of the clones is missing from these tables; in studies checked, under half for an unresolved V gene and the rest for unknown reasons. The DNA gave D and trimming, while V, J and clone size come from that table. Within this sample are 85,000 to 95,000 clones, with 89% of them counted one time only. About 0.89% of the sample is in the top ten clones.

What the time point label conveys for this sample: pretreatment peripheral blood. The cohort comprised roughly 30 patients with locally advanced or metastatic urothelial carcinoma treated at Memorial Sloan Kettering on a trial protocol. Peripheral blood mononuclear cells were collected pretreatment and during treatment, with between 1 and 8 total time points obtained per patient. The Qiagen DNeasy Blood extraction kit was used to purify genomic DNA from total PBMCs and tumor samples. PBMCs were collected pretreatment and during treatment, and were isolated and stored as previously described. The germline V gene yields SGDLS for CDR1 and YYNGEE for CDR2. The CDR3 contains 18 residues, cysteine and phenylalanine counted. Kept here is only the CDR3 DNA, which spans 54 bases and is read in frame from base 1. The V end gives up 0 bases and the J end 1 base, leaving 9 bases in the junction not matched to a gene.

This sequence uses TRBV9 and TRBJ2-1; 8 nucleotides in the junction match TRBD2. Sequencing used PBMCs, obtained around atezolizumab (anti-PD-L1) treatment. The TCR sequence derives from an elderly woman with urothelial cancer. Here the CDR3 is given as CASSVGPGGGLSYNEQFF. The bases are TGTGCCAGCAGCGTAGGTCCGGGGGGGGGATTGTCCTACAATGAGCAGTTCTTC.